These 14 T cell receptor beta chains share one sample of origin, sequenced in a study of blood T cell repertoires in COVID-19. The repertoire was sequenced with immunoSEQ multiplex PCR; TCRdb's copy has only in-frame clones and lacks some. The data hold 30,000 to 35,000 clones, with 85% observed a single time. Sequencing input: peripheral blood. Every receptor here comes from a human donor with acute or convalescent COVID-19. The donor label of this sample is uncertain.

DNA of the CDR3: TGTGCCAGCAGCTTGACTGCCAGGGGGAACTCGGCCCTCCACTTT. Protein: CASSLTARGNSALHF. This chain joins TRBV11-2 and TRBJ1-6, with TRBD1 identical over 7 bases. This CDR3 has 15 residues. Germline-derived CDR1 and CDR2 are SGHAT and FQNNGV. J was trimmed by 14 bases and V by 3 bases; bases with no gene match: 13.

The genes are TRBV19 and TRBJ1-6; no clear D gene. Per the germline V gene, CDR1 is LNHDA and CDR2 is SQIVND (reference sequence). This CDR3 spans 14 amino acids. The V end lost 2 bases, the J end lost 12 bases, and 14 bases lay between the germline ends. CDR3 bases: TGTGCCAGTAGTATAAATCGAGAAGGAGGACCCCTCCACTTT. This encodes CASSINREGGPLHF.

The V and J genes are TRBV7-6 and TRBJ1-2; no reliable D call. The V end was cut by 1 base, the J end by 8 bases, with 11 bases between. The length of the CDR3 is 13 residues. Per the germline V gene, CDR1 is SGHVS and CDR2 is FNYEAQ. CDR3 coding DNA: TGTGCCAGCAGCTTAGGACTTGACCTAGGCTACACCTTC. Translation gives CASSLGLDLGYTF. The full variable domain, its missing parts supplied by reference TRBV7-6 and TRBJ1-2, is GAGVSQSPRYKVTKRGQDVALRCDPISGHVSLYWYRQALGQGPEFLTYFNYEAQQDKSGLPNDRFSAERPEGSISTLTIQRTEQRDSAMYRCASSLGLDLGYTFGSGTRLTVV.

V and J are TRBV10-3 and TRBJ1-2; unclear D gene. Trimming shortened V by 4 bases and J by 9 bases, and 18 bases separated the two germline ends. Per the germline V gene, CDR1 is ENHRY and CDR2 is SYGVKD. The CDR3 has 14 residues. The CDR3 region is CAISGLDGSDRYTF. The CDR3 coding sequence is TGTGCCATCAGTGGCCTCGACGGGTCGGATCGCTACACCTTC.

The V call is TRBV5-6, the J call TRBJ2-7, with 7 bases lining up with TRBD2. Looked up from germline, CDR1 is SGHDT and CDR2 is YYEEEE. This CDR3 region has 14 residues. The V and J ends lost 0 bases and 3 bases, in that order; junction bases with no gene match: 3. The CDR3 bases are TGTGCCAGCAGCTTGGCCTGGGACTACTACGAGCAGTACTTC. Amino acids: CASSLAWDYYEQYF.

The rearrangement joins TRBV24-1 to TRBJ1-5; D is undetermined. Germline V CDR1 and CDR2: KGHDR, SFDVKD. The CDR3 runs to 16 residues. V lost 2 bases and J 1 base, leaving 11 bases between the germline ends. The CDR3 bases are TGTGCCACCAGTGATTCCGACAAGATAAGCAATCAGCCCCAGCATTTT. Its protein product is CATSDSDKISNQPQHF.

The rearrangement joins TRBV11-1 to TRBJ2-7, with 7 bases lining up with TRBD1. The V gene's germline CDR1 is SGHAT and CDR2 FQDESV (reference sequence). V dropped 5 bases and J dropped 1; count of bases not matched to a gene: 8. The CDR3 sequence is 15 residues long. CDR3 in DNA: TGTGCCAGCAGCCCTCTTCCGGGACAGTCCTACGAGCAGTACTTC. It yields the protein CASSPLPGQSYEQYF.

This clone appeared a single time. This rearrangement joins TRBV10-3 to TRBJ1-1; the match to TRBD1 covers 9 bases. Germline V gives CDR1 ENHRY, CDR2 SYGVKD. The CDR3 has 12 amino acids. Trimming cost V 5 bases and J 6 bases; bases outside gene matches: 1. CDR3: CAISWTGAEAFF. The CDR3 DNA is TGTGCCATCAGTTGGACAGGGGCTGAAGCTTTCTTT.

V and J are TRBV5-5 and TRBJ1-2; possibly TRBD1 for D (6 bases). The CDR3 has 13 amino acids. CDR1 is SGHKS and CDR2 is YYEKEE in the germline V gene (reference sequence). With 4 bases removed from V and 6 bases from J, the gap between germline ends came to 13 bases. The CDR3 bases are TGTGCCAGCAGCGTCGACAGGATAAATGGCTACACCTTC. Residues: CASSVDRINGYTF.

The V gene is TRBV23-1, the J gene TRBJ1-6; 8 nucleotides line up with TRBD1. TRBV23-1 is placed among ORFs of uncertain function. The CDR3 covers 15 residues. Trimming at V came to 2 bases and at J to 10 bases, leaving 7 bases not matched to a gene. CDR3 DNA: TGCGCCAGCAGTCAACACCAGGGGGCTGGGTCACCCCTCCACTTT. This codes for CASSQHQGAGSPLHF.

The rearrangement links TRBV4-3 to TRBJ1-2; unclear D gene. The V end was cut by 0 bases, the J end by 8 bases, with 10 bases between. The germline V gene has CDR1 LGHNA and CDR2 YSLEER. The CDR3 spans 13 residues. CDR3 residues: CASSQDRLIGYTF. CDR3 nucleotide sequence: TGCGCCAGCAGCCAAGATCGCCTAATAGGCTACACCTTC.

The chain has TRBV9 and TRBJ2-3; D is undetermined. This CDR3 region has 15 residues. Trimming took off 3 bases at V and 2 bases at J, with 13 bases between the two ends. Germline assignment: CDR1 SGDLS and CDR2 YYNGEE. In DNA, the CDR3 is TGTGCCAGCAGCGACTCGGCTAGGTACACAGATACGCAGTATTTT. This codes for CASSDSARYTDTQYF.

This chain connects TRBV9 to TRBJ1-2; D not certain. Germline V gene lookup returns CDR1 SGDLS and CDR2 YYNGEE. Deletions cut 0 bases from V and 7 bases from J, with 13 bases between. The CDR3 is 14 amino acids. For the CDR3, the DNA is TGTGCCAGCAGCGTAGCTGCCCAAGAGGGTGGCTACACCTTC. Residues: CASSVAAQEGGYTF.

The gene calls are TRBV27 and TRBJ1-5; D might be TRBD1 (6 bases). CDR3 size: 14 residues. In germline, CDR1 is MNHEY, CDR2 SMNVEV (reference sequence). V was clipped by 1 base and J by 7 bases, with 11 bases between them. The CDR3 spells CASSLLQGGQPQHF. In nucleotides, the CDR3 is TGTGCCAGCAGTTTATTACAGGGTGGGCAGCCCCAGCATTTT.